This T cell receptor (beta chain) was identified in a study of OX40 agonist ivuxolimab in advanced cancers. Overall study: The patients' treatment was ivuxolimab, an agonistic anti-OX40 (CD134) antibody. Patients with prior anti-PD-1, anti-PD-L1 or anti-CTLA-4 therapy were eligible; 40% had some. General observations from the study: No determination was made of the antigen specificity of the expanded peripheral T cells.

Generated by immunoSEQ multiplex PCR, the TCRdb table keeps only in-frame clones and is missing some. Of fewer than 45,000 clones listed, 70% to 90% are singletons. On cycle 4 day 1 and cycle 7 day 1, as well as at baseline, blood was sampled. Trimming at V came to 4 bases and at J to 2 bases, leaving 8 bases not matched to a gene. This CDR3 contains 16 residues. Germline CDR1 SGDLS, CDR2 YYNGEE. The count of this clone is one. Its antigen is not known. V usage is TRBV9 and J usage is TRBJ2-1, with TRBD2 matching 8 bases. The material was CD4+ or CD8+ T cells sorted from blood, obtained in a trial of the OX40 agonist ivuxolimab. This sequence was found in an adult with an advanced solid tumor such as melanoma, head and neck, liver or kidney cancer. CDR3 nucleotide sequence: TGTGCCAGCAGCTCCCCCCCGGGAGGGGCCTACAATGAGCAGTTCTTC. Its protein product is CASSSPPGGAYNEQFF.